The sequence of this T cell receptor (beta chain) was determined in a study of Tregs in tolerant kidney transplant recipients. Trimming left V 3 bases short and J 1 base short, with 6 bases between. CDR1 and CDR2 from the germline V gene are SGHDT and YYEEEE. CDR3 length equals 13 residues. Repertoires were generated with immunoSEQ multiplex PCR, while TCRdb's copy carries only in-frame clones and drops some. The sample records roughly 16,000 clones, around 80% being singletons. The sequences come from Tregs from blood, collected before the transplant. The chain carries TRBV5-6 and TRBJ2-3, with D perhaps matching TRBD2 (6 bases). This receptor was identified in a human donor who received a combined kidney and bone marrow transplant. The CDR3 sequence is CASSWGGTDTQYF. CDR3 bases: TGTGCCAGCAGCTGGGGGGGCACAGATACGCAGTATTTT.